This TCR beta chain appears in the sequencing data of a study of CD8+ T cells in alopecia areata. The wider study: The approximately 6-10-week-old female C3H/HeJ mice were given skin taken from roughly 6-13-month-old C3H/HeJ graft donors that had spontaneous alopecia.

There are many counts of this clone. Its cognate antigen is unknown. Germline and genes: mouse. The read is 4 residues too short to cover the CDR3 end, so that end is filled in from the germline J gene. Sequencing templates came from extracted RNA that was reverse transcribed into cDNA. Here immunoSEQ multiplex PCR was the method, and the copy in TCRdb shows in-frame clones only, minus some. Observed in the sample are over 100,000 clones, none of them singletons. Study observations and caveats: TCR sharing across patients was less clear than in mice, possibly HLA-related. Scalp sequencing also captures normal skin's resident alphabeta T cells. Lesional scalp exceeded normal scalp in clonality, especially in alopecia totalis/universalis.

The ends lost 1 base at V and 0 bases at J; junction bases unmatched: 3. The CDR3 is made up of 16 amino acids. In germline, CDR1 is NSQYPW, CDR2 LRSPGD (reference sequence). Sequenced material: lesional skin. V gene TRBV1 combines with J gene TRBJ2-1; 7 positions match TRBD1. The receptor was isolated from a C3H/HeJ mouse with alopecia areata. For the strain, the MHC haplotype given is H2-k. CDR3 DNA, as far as it was read: TGCACCTGCAGTGCAGTCCGGGACAGTAACTATGCT. Encoded protein: CTCSAVRDSNYA. The CDR3 reads in full as CTCSAVRDSNYAEQFF. Using reference TRBV1 and TRBJ2-1 for the parts outside the CDR3, the full variable domain is VTLLEQNPRWRLVPRGQAVNLRCILKNSQYPWMSWYQQDLQKQLQWLFTLRSPGDKEVKSLPGADYLATRVTDTELRLQVANMSQGRTLYCTCSAVRDSNYAEQFFGPGTRLTVL.